A selection of T cell receptor beta chains follows, all from one sample in a study of blood T cell repertoires in COVID-19. This table comes from immunoSEQ multiplex PCR, and its TCRdb copy is limited to in-frame clones, with some not included. The sample lists over 150,000 clones, roughly 84% occurring once. Sequencing input: peripheral blood. These receptors all stem from a woman aged 55-70 years with COVID-19, enrolled during active disease. CDR3s include the opening cysteine and the closing phenylalanine or tryptophan. Fields, in order: V gene, clone size, D gene, J gene, CDR3 protein, CDR3 DNA. D genes are given only for firm matches. The size field is filled for only some rows; it gives once, few, many or a size class.

V: TRBV5-1; size: -; D: TRBD1; J: TRBJ1-2; CDR3: CASSFDPGQGYGYTF; DNA: TGCGCCAGCAGTTTCGACCCGGGACAGGGTTATGGCTACACCTTC
V: TRBV2; size: -; D: -; J: TRBJ2-2; CDR3: CASNSRTRGTGELFF; DNA: TGTGCCAGCAATTCAAGGACAAGGGGGACCGGGGAGCTGTTTTTT
V: TRBV6-5; size: -; D: -; J: TRBJ1-2; CDR3: CASRSGGYGYTF; DNA: TGTGCCAGCAGGTCAGGTGGCTATGGCTACACCTTC
V: TRBV6-1; size: -; D: -; J: TRBJ1-1; CDR3: CASSERGLMMNTEAFF; DNA: TGTGCCAGCAGTGAAAGGGGACTGATGATGAACACTGAAGCTTTCTTT
V: TRBV7-3; size: -; D: -; J: TRBJ1-6; CDR3: CASSLRLASPLHF; DNA: TGTGCCAGCAGCTTAAGGCTGGCTTCACCCCTCCACTTT
V: TRBV24-1; size: -; D: -; J: TRBJ2-2; CDR3: CATSDPGHSDTGELFF; DNA: TGTGCCACCAGTGACCCCGGACACTCAGACACCGGGGAGCTGTTTTTT
V: TRBV6-5; size: many; D: TRBD2; J: TRBJ2-5; CDR3: CASESSGKETQYF; DNA: TGTGCCAGCGAGAGTAGCGGGAAAGAGACCCAGTACTTC
V: TRBV24-1; size: -; D: -; J: TRBJ2-5; CDR3: CATSSRRGGQFRETQYF; DNA: TGTGCCACCAGTTCCCGGAGGGGGGGTCAATTTAGGGAGACCCAGTACTTC
V: TRBV5-4; size: -; D: TRBD1; J: TRBJ2-2; CDR3: CASRPGTVNTGELFF; DNA: TGTGCCAGCAGGCCCGGGACAGTGAACACCGGGGAGCTGTTTTTT
V: TRBV6-5; size: -; D: -; J: TRBJ2-2; CDR3: CASSPKAPGTGELFF; DNA: TGTGCCAGCAGTCCAAAGGCCCCCGGGACCGGGGAGCTGTTTTTT
V: TRBV6-5; size: -; D: -; J: TRBJ1-6; CDR3: CASSLQGVNNSPLHF; DNA: TGTGCCAGCAGTCTACAGGGAGTTAATAATTCACCCCTCCACTTT
V: TRBV18; size: -; D: TRBD1; J: TRBJ1-2; CDR3: CASSPQNTATGHYGYTF; DNA: TGTGCCAGCTCCCCGCAGAACACCGCGACAGGGCACTATGGCTACACCTTC
V: TRBV11-2; size: -; D: -; J: TRBJ1-1; CDR3: CASSLVSGRTEAFF; DNA: TGTGCCAGCAGCTTAGTTTCAGGGAGGACTGAAGCTTTCTTT
V: TRBV9; size: -; D: -; J: TRBJ2-1; CDR3: CASSFSGIHYNEQFF; DNA: TGTGCCAGCAGCTTTTCCGGGATCCACTACAATGAGCAGTTCTTC
V: TRBV6-6; size: -; D: -; J: TRBJ1-1; CDR3: CASTLTQMEPEAFF; DNA: TGTGCCAGCACCCTGACCCAGATGGAGCCTGAAGCTTTCTTT
V: TRBV5-1; size: -; D: -; J: TRBJ2-7; CDR3: CASRSSAVEQYF; DNA: TGCGCCAGCAGATCCAGCGCCGTCGAGCAGTACTTC
V: TRBV3-1/TRBV3-2; size: -; D: TRBD1; J: TRBJ1-3; CDR3: CASSPYQGAGGNTIYF; DNA: TGTGCCAGCAGCCCATATCAGGGGGCTGGTGGAAACACCATATATTTT
V: TRBV19; size: -; D: TRBD2; J: TRBJ2-1; CDR3: CASSLGLAGSSYNEQFF; DNA: TGTGCCAGTAGTCTAGGACTAGCCGGCAGCTCCTACAATGAGCAGTTCTTC
V: TRBV5-6; size: -; D: TRBD1; J: TRBJ2-3; CDR3: CASHRRTGSMPDTQYF; DNA: TGTGCCAGCCATCGGAGGACAGGGTCGATGCCAGATACGCAGTATTTT
V: TRBV5-1; size: -; D: TRBD1; J: TRBJ2-7; CDR3: CASSGTGGFEQYF; DNA: TGCGCCAGCTCCGGGACAGGGGGCTTCGAGCAGTACTTC
V: TRBV5-1; size: -; D: -; J: TRBJ2-6; CDR3: CASSLPSSGANVLTF; DNA: TGCGCCAGCAGCTTGCCGAGCTCTGGGGCCAACGTCCTGACTTTC
V: TRBV2; size: few; D: -; J: TRBJ1-1; CDR3: CASSEWTLNTEAFF; DNA: TGTGCCAGCAGTGAATGGACACTAAACACTGAAGCTTTCTTT
V: TRBV5-1; size: -; D: -; J: TRBJ1-2; CDR3: CASSYPGTSIYGYTF; DNA: TGCGCCAGCAGCTACCCCGGGACTTCTATCTATGGCTACACCTTC
V: TRBV6-5; size: -; D: -; J: TRBJ1-5; CDR3: CASIRHFSNQPQHF; DNA: TGTGCCAGCATAAGACATTTTAGCAATCAGCCCCAGCATTTT
V: TRBV9; size: -; D: TRBD1; J: TRBJ1-2; CDR3: CASSAGTAQDYGYTF; DNA: TGTGCCAGCAGCGCCGGGACAGCCCAGGACTATGGCTACACCTTC
V: TRBV3-1/TRBV3-2; size: many; D: TRBD2; J: TRBJ2-1; CDR3: CASSQGLARNEQFF; DNA: TGTGCCAGCAGCCAAGGACTAGCGAGGAATGAGCAGTTCTTC
V: TRBV5-5; size: -; D: -; J: TRBJ2-7; CDR3: CASSLLDSHYEQYF; DNA: TGTGCCAGCAGCTTGTTGGACAGTCACTACGAGCAGTACTTC
V: TRBV14; size: -; D: -; J: TRBJ1-1; CDR3: CASSQRGGGTEAFF; DNA: TGTGCCAGCAGCCAACGGGGAGGGGGCACTGAAGCTTTCTTT
V: TRBV5-1; size: many; D: -; J: TRBJ2-1; CDR3: CASNIGQGEQFF; DNA: TGCGCCAGCAACATAGGTCAGGGGGAGCAGTTCTTC
V: TRBV5-8; size: -; D: TRBD1; J: TRBJ2-1; CDR3: CASSYAGQGLNEQFF; DNA: TGTGCCAGCAGCTACGCCGGACAGGGTCTCAATGAGCAGTTCTTC
V: TRBV7-9; size: -; D: TRBD1; J: TRBJ1-2; CDR3: CASSSRGRDYGYTF; DNA: TGTGCCAGCAGCTCCAGGGGGCGCGACTATGGCTACACCTTC
V: TRBV27; size: -; D: TRBD1; J: TRBJ1-2; CDR3: CASSSQGAGGYTF; DNA: TGTGCCAGCAGTTCTCAGGGGGCAGGTGGCTACACCTTC
V: TRBV24-1; size: -; D: -; J: TRBJ2-1; CDR3: CATSVGGGGLYNEQFF; DNA: TGTGCCACCAGTGTGGGAGGGGGAGGACTCTACAATGAGCAGTTCTTC
V: TRBV4-2; size: -; D: TRBD2; J: TRBJ2-5; CDR3: CASRRTSGRVIETQYF; DNA: TGTGCCAGCAGGAGGACTAGCGGGAGAGTAATAGAGACCCAGTACTTC
V: TRBV6-5; size: -; D: -; J: TRBJ1-2; CDR3: CASTPGAALYGGYTF; DNA: TGTGCCAGCACTCCAGGGGCAGCGCTTTATGGTGGCTACACCTTC
V: TRBV18; size: few; D: -; J: TRBJ1-2; CDR3: CASSPNSFNGYTF; DNA: TGTGCCAGCTCACCTAACAGTTTTAATGGCTACACCTTC
V: TRBV5-4; size: -; D: -; J: TRBJ1-6; CDR3: CASSLEPFSPLHF; DNA: TGTGCCAGCAGCTTGGAGCCGTTTTCACCCCTCCACTTT
V: TRBV27; size: once; D: TRBD1; J: TRBJ1-2; CDR3: CASSLRGDNYGYTF; DNA: TGTGCCAGCAGTCTCAGGGGGGATAACTATGGCTACACCTTC
V: TRBV9; size: -; D: TRBD1; J: TRBJ1-2; CDR3: CASSVDGQTGGGNYGYTF; DNA: TGTGCCAGCAGCGTCGACGGCCAGACAGGGGGAGGAAACTATGGCTACACCTTC
V: TRBV6-5; size: -; D: -; J: TRBJ2-7; CDR3: CASSPTGKGYEQYF; DNA: TGTGCCAGCAGTCCTACAGGGAAAGGCTACGAGCAGTACTTC
V: TRBV6-5; size: once; D: TRBD1; J: TRBJ1-5; CDR3: CASSADRDGNQPQHF; DNA: TGTGCCAGCAGCGCTGACAGGGACGGCAATCAGCCCCAGCATTTT
V: TRBV7-3; size: -; D: -; J: TRBJ2-5; CDR3: CASSFGGLQETQYF; DNA: TGTGCCAGCAGCTTCGGCGGACTACAAGAGACCCAGTACTTC